This T cell receptor beta chain stems from a study of cytomegalovirus exposure and HLA in healthy donors. Study-wide results and caveats: Immune exposure was documented only through CMV serostatus.

This CDR3 is 13 amino acids long. Germline V gives CDR1 MNHEY, CDR2 SVGAGI. Trimming shortened V by 4 bases and J by 14 bases, and 17 bases separated the two germline ends. The PCR was carried out with 60 Vbeta primers and 13 Jbeta primers. Data came from immunoSEQ multiplex PCR; TCRdb stores just in-frame clones and leaves some out. Among around 180,000 clones listed, about 87% were seen once. Comment on this clone: What it recognizes is unknown.

The gene calls are TRBV6-5 and TRBJ1-4, with unresolved D. Specimen: PBMCs. This clonotype was sampled from a woman aged 18-30 years in good health and CMV-seronegative. CDR3 nucleotides: TGTGCCAGCAGTTCGCCGGGGTCCAAAGCCCTGTTTTTT. The encoded protein is CASSSPGSKALFF.